Included here is one T cell receptor (beta chain) sequence, with context. The target antigen is unknown. The data were obtained in a study of T cells in localized non-small cell lung cancer. Findings of the study overall: Owing to sequencing of a solitary tumor region, heterogeneity cannot be discounted. Clonality of T cells reached its maximum in uninvolved adjacent lung, surpassing tumor.

Generated by immunoSEQ multiplex PCR, the TCRdb table keeps only in-frame clones and is missing some. This sample has some 64,000 clones, with roughly 90% found just once. The V end lost 3 bases, the J end lost 0 bases, and 12 bases lay between the germline ends. CDR1 and CDR2 (germline): SGDLS, YYNGEE. The CDR3 has 15 amino acids. The V gene is TRBV9, the J gene TRBJ1-1; possible D gene TRBD1, 6 bases. The TCR sequence derives from a woman aged 35-75 years with stage I lung adenocarcinoma. The specimen comprised peripheral blood, sampled before any cancer treatment. The CDR3 sequence: CASSAINRVNTEAFF. As DNA, the CDR3 is TGTGCCAGCAGCGCAATCAACAGGGTGAACACTGAAGCTTTCTTT.